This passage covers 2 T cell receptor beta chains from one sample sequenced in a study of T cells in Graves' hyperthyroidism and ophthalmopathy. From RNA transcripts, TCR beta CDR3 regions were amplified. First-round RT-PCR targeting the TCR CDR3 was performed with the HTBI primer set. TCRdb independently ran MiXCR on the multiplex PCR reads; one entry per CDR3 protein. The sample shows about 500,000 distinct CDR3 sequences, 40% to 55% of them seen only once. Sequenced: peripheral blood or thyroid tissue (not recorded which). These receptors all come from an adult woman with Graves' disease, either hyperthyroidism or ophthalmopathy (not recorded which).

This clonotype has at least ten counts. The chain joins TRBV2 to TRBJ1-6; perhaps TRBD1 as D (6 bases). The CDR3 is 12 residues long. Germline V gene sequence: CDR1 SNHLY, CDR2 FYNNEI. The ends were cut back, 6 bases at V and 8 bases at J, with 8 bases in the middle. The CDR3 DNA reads TGTGCCAGCAGGAACAGGGATTCACCCCTCCACTTT. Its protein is CASRNRDSPLHF. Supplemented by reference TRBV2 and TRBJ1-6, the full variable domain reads EPEVTQTPSHQVTQMGQEVILRCVPISNHLYFYWYRQILGQKVEFLVSFYNNEISEKSEIFDDQFSVERPDGSNFTLKIRSTKLEDSAMYFCASRNRDSPLHFGNGTRLTVT.

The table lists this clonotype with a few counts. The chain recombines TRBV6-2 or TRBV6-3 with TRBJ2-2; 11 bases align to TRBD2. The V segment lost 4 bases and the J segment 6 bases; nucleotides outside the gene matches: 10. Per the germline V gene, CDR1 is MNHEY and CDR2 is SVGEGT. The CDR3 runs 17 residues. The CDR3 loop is CASSSGTSGTHAGELFF. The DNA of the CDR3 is TGTGCCAGCAGTTCCGGGACTAGCGGAACCCACGCCGGGGAGCTGTTTTTT.